One sample yielded the 18 T cell receptor beta chains listed below, sequenced in a study of CD8+CD57+ T cells in acquired aplastic anemia. By flow cytometry, patients selected for sequencing had shown an expansion of CD8+CD57+ cells. It was genomic DNA that served as the template for profiling TCR beta VDJ and CDR3. A single record per CDR3 protein comes from TCRdb applying MiXCR to the reads. The sample gives hundreds of thousands of distinct CDR3 sequences, approximately 79% of which show up once; 40% to 55% is in the top ten. Sample: sorted CD4+, CD8+, or CD8+CD57+ T cells (not recorded which) from PBMCs. The receptors derive from a human donor with aplastic anemia.

The chain carries TRBV7-9 and TRBJ2-1; D call uncertain. CDR3 length: 15 amino acids. Between the trimmed V and J ends, which lost 5 bases and 8 bases, there was a span of 19 bases. CDR1 and CDR2 (germline): SEHNR, FQNEAQ (reference sequence). The CDR3 is CASSVSQNSYYEQFF. The CDR3 nucleotides are TGTGCCAGCAGCGTATCCCAGAACTCCTATTATGAGCAGTTCTTC. Based on the CDR3 plus reference TRBV7-9 and TRBJ2-1, the full variable domain is DTGVSQNPRHKITKRGQNVTFRCDPISEHNRLYWYRQTLGQGPEFLTYFQNEAQLEKSRLLSDRFSAERPKGSFSTLEIQRTEQGDSAMYLCASSVSQNSYYEQFFGPGTRLTVL.

The sample holds one count of this clonotype. It is unclear where the CDR3 begins or ends on the DNA, so no DNA is shown, and the CDR3 is as TCRdb lists it. This chain connects TRBV7-3 to TRBJ2-3; TRBD1, the table's D call, lacks a check against the DNA. CDR1 and CDR2 from the germline V gene are SGHTA and FQGTGA. Termini included, the CDR3 measures 14 amino acids. CDR3 protein: CASSLGVLRARESF.

This clonotype has only one observation. The final CDR3 position lacks the conserved phenylalanine or tryptophan, pointing to a likely read error. The DNA is omitted, as the CDR3 cannot be located on it reliably, and the CDR3 follows TCRdb's listing. The gene calls are TRBV7-2 and TRBJ2-7; whether TRBD2, the table's D call, matches the DNA was not checked. Germline V gene data show CDR1 as SGHTA and CDR2 as FQGNSA. The CDR3 has 12 amino acids, counting both end residues. Here the CDR3 reads CASSLVGDHHND.

The chain combines TRBV19 with TRBJ1-2; D is uncertain. The V end was cut by 7 bases, the J end by 7 bases, with 16 bases between. The CDR3 totals 13 residues. Germline V gene data show CDR1 as LNHDA and CDR2 as SQIVND (reference sequence). In DNA, the CDR3 is TGTGCCAGTACCCCCGGCCAGGAGGGTGGCTACACCTTC. This encodes CASTPGQEGGYTF.

This clonotype occurred a few times. Possible read error: a much larger clone is one base away. The rearrangement links TRBV7-8 to TRBJ2-7, with D uncertain. Germline CDR1 is SGHVS and CDR2 is FQNEAQ. CDR3 length equals 18 residues. Trimming removed 0 bases at V and 4 bases at J, with 22 bases between. In DNA, the CDR3 is TGTGCCAGCAGCTTAGCGGCAGGTCCCGATACGCAGTCTTACGAGCAGTACGTC. It yields the protein CASSLAAGPDTQSYEQYV.

For this clonotype: Relative to the germline gene, one junction end is altered; a read error may explain this. The rearrangement uses TRBV7-8 and TRBJ1-1; D is undetermined. Per the germline V gene, CDR1 is SGHVS and CDR2 is FQNEAQ. CDR3 size: 14 residues. Here the CDR3 reads CASSLPGGHAEAYF. The CDR3 DNA sequence: TGTGCCAGCAGCTTACCGGGCGGTCACGCTGAGGCGTATTTT.

The sample holds a few counts of this clonotype. A read error may account for a junction end that differs from germline. This chain uses TRBV19 with TRBJ2-3; D is undetermined. CDR1 is LNHDA, CDR2 SQIVND, per germline (reference sequence). This CDR3 spans 14 amino acids. For the CDR3, the DNA is TGTGCCAGTAGTATAGCTAGAGGTCCCTACAATGAGCAGTTT. The encoded protein is CASSIARGPYNEQF.

This sequence joins TRBV5-5 and TRBJ1-5; D ambiguous. CDR3 length equals 15 residues. CDR1 is SGHKS, CDR2 YYEKEE, per germline (reference sequence). Between the trimmed V and J ends, which lost 2 bases and 4 bases, there was a span of 13 bases. The CDR3 loop reads CASSLEISRNQPQHF. CDR3 DNA sequence: TGTGCCAGCAGCTTAGAGATCTCGAGAAATCAGCCCCAGCATTTT.

The CDR3 region is CSGTGQATYEQFF. DNA for the CDR3: TGCAGCGGGACGGGACAGGCGACCTACGAGCAGTTCTTC. The chain joins TRBV29-1 to TRBJ2-1; 8 nucleotides match TRBD1. The germline gives CDR1 SQVTM, CDR2 ANQGSEA. Trimming removed 7 bases from V and 10 bases from J; junction bases left unmatched: 12. This CDR3 has 13 amino acids.

The rearrangement links TRBV9 to TRBJ1-2, with D possibly TRBD1 on 6 matching bases. Trimming removed 1 base from V and 3 bases from J, with 16 bases in between. Germline loops: CDR1 SGDLS, CDR2 YYNGEE. The CDR3 extends over 16 amino acids. Written as DNA, the CDR3 is TGTGCCAGCAGCGTACGGGACACGGGCTTCGACTATGGCTACACCTTC. Translated: CASSVRDTGFDYGYTF.

Only one count was recorded for this clonotype. The chain links TRBV7-8 to TRBJ1-3, with TRBD1 identical over 7 bases. The CDR3 totals 15 residues. Germline V gene lookup returns CDR1 SGHVS and CDR2 FQNEAQ. J lost 6 bases, V lost 8 bases, and 13 bases had no gene match. CDR3 DNA: TGTGCCAGCGGCTCCGGGACAGCCGAAGAAAACACCATATATTTT. Its translation: CASGSGTAEENTIYF.

To note about this clonotype: This could be a read error, since a much larger clone is one nucleotide away. The gene calls are TRBV4-1 and TRBJ2-1; 13 bases map to TRBD2. Germline loops: CDR1 MGHRA, CDR2 YSYEKL. The length of the CDR3 is 17 residues. In DNA form, the CDR3 reads TGCGCCAGCAGCCTGAGACTAGCGGGAGGCCCAAACAATGAGCAGTCCTTC. It is translated as CASSLRLAGGPNNEQSF.

Note on this clonotype: The junction departs from germline at one end; a sequencing error may be responsible. CDR3 sequence reads: CASSLGDQGFQYF. The CDR3 DNA follows: TGTGCCAGCAGCCTAGGGGACCAGGGCTTCCAGTACTTC. V gene TRBV5-1 combines with J gene TRBJ2-5; either TRBD1 or TRBD2 may fit D (5 bases each). CDR1 and CDR2 (germline): SGHRS, YFSETQ. The CDR3 consists of 13 residues.

Points on this clonotype: The conserved phenylalanine or tryptophan is not found at the CDR3 terminus, so this likely reflects a read error. The CDR3 sequence is CASRDAGGGSYNEQFR. In nucleotides, the CDR3 is TGCGCCAGCAGGGATGCAGGGGGAGGCTCCTACAATGAGCAGTTCAGA. J is TRBJ2-1 and V is TRBV4-1; a possible D gene is TRBD1 (7 bases). V was trimmed by 6 bases and J by 0 bases, leaving 15 bases between them. Germline values: CDR1 MGHRA, CDR2 YSYEKL. This CDR3 comprises 16 residues.

This clonotype showed up just a few times. J is TRBJ2-3 and V is TRBV10-3; D unresolved. The CDR3 covers 15 residues. Germline CDR1 and CDR2: ENHRY and SYGVKD. Deletions cut 5 bases from V and 6 bases from J, with 18 bases between. The CDR3 loop is CAISSGPRRSDTQYF. In DNA, the CDR3 is TGTGCCATCAGTTCAGGCCCGAGGCGTTCGGATACGCAGTATTTT.

Points on this clonotype: One end of the junction fails to match germline, which may point to a read error. V gene TRBV7-8 combines with J gene TRBJ2-1; 7 nucleotides match TRBD2. The CDR3 extends over 15 amino acids. CDR1 is SGHVS, CDR2 FQNEAQ, per germline. The CDR3 coding sequence is TGTGCCAGTAGCTTAGCTAGCGGAGCCGATAATGAGTATTTCTTC. Protein: CASSLASGADNEYFF.

This clonotype was picked up a small number of times. The conserved phenylalanine or tryptophan normally closing the CDR3 is absent here, so this likely arose from a read error. The DNA is omitted, as the CDR3 cannot be located on it reliably, and the CDR3 follows TCRdb's listing. The CDR3 sequence: CASSYERSGGSDV. The chain recombines TRBV7-9 with TRBJ2-3; no check of the table's D call, TRBD2, against the DNA was made. The CDR3 is 13 amino acids long, termini counted. In germline, CDR1 is SEHNR, CDR2 FQNEAQ (reference sequence).

Of note for this clonotype: One junction end does not reproduce the germline sequence, and a read error may be involved. This chain uses TRBV24-1 with TRBJ2-2, with unresolved D. The CDR3 is 13 residues long. Germline V lookup: CDR1 KGHDR, CDR2 SFDVKD. The CDR3 region has the DNA TGTGCCACCTTTGCAGAGAACACAGGGGAGCTGTTTTTT. Amino acids: CATFAENTGELFF.